This paragraph reports one TCR beta chain. Antigen specificity is unknown. This record belongs to a study of response to subunit inactivated influenza vaccine. General study results and limits: Authors proposed each seasonal influenza vaccination draws in few new T cells.

Using its own MiXCR run on the RT-PCR reads, TCRdb lists one record per CDR3 protein. This sample yields 530,000 or so distinct CDR3 sequences, of which approximately 12% are seen a single time; roughly 10% belongs to the top ten. CDR1 MNHNS and CDR2 SASEGT come from the germline V gene. The CDR3 extends over 16 amino acids. V was shortened by 6 bases and J by 5 bases, with 22 bases between the two germline ends. The sample consisted of PBMCs from blood, taken on the day of vaccination. The chain has TRBV6-1 and TRBJ2-5; D perhaps matches TRBD2 (7 bases). The clonotype originates from a man aged 45-65 years who received an inactivated influenza vaccine. CDR3 nucleotides: TGTGCCAGCAGAGACACATGGGGGGGGGCCCGGGAGACCCAGTACTTC. It specifies CASRDTWGGARETQYF.